The 25 T cell receptor beta chains presented below share a single source sample, sequenced in a study of cytomegalovirus exposure and HLA in healthy donors. 13 Jbeta primers and 60 Vbeta primers were used for the PCR. Assay: immunoSEQ multiplex PCR; the TCRdb copy retains only in-frame clones and omits some. Altogether hundreds of thousands of clones are present, 77% being singletons, with the ten largest covering around 2.9%. The sequencing input was PBMCs. The source of these receptors is a woman aged 60-75 years in good health and CMV-seropositive.

The rearrangement links TRBV7-8 to TRBJ2-3, with TRBD2 identical over 9 bases. Germline V gene sequence: CDR1 SGHVS, CDR2 FQNEAQ. The CDR3 is made up of 19 amino acids. Trimming removed 5 bases from V and 5 bases from J; junction bases left unmatched: 20. CDR3 coding DNA: TGTGCCAGCAGCCCCCCCCCGTGGGGTAGCGGGAGAGGGGGAGATACGCAGTATTTT. Protein product: CASSPPPWGSGRGGDTQYF.

This sequence joins TRBV6-6 and TRBJ1-5; possible D gene TRBD1, 6 bases. Looked up from germline, CDR1 is MNHNY and CDR2 is SVGAGI (reference sequence). V gave up 10 bases and J gave up 2 bases, with 15 bases separating them. The CDR3 sequence is 14 residues long. As DNA, the CDR3 is TGTGCCATATCCGCGAACAGGGGCAATCAGCCCCAGCATTTT. Its translation: CAISANRGNQPQHF.

This chain uses TRBV10-3 with TRBJ1-5; D not certain. The CDR3 is made up of 13 amino acids. V was shortened by 8 bases and J by 4 bases, with 12 bases between the two germline ends. CDR1 is ENHRY, CDR2 SYGVKD, per germline. The CDR3 DNA follows: TGTGCCATCTCAGTGGAGGAAAATCAGCCCCAGCATTTT. Its translation: CAISVEENQPQHF.

The chain carries TRBV7-8 and TRBJ1-1; 7 bases match TRBD1. This CDR3 is 13 amino acids long. Looked up from germline, CDR1 is SGHVS and CDR2 is FQNEAQ. Trimming at V came to 1 base and at J to 5 bases, leaving 1 base not matched to a gene. CDR3 nucleotides: TGTGCCAGCAGCTTAGACAGGGGTACTGAAGCTTTCTTT. Protein: CASSLDRGTEAFF.

V usage is TRBV9 and J usage is TRBJ1-4; D call uncertain. V lost 4 bases and J 4 bases, leaving 17 bases between the germline ends. The CDR3 runs to 16 residues. Germline V lookup: CDR1 SGDLS, CDR2 YYNGEE. The CDR3 DNA follows: TGTGCCAGCAGCTCCTCGGTCGGTGCCCTTAATGAAAAACTGTTTTTT. The encoded protein is CASSSSVGALNEKLFF.

The chain is built from TRBV18 and TRBJ1-1; a possible D gene is TRBD1 (6 bases). The CDR3 is 15 amino acids. Trimming pared 5 bases from V and 4 bases from J, leaving 17 bases between. CDR1 and CDR2 from the germline V gene are KGHSH and LQKENI. CDR3 protein: CASSGPGEGGTEAFF. The CDR3 DNA sequence: TGTGCCAGCTCAGGACCCGGGGAGGGGGGCACTGAAGCTTTCTTT.

CDR3 in DNA: TGTGCCAGCAGCTTAGGGAGAGCGGTGCTATACAATGAGCAGTTCTTC. This sequence encodes CASSLGRAVLYNEQFF. J is TRBJ2-1 and V is TRBV7-8; possibly TRBD2 for D (5 bases). CDR1 SGHVS and CDR2 FQNEAQ come from the germline V gene. Trimming removed 1 base from V and 4 bases from J, with 14 bases in between. The CDR3 totals 16 residues.

The count of this clone is one. This chain uses TRBV7-3 with TRBJ2-5, with a possible D match to TRBD1 (6 bases). The CDR3 spans 13 residues. Germline lookup yields CDR1 SGHTA and CDR2 FQGTGA. Trimming removed 1 base at V and 8 bases at J, with 11 bases between. The CDR3: CASSLMAGETQYF. CDR3 DNA: TGTGCCAGCAGCTTAATGGCAGGGGAAACCCAGTACTTC.

This clone has a count of ten or more. The CDR3 protein is CATQGQGGNTIYF. The CDR3 DNA follows: TGTGCCACCCAGGGACAGGGTGGAAACACCATATATTTT. This rearrangement joins TRBV10-3 to TRBJ1-3; 9 bases line up with TRBD1. V trimming: 10 bases; J trimming: 3 bases; junction bases outside the gene matches: 4. Germline CDR1 ENHRY, CDR2 SYGVKD. This CDR3 is 13 amino acids long.

This clone has more than one count but fewer than ten. This chain joins TRBV5-1 and TRBJ2-5; TRBD2 aligns across 8 bases. CDR3 size: 14 residues. With V trimmed by 4 bases and J by 2 bases, 4 bases remained unmatched. Germline CDR1 reads SGHRS; CDR2 reads YFSETQ. CDR3 amino acids: CASSGGTSQETQYF. The CDR3 DNA reads TGCGCCAGCAGCGGCGGGACTAGTCAAGAGACCCAGTACTTC.

The chain carries TRBV19 and TRBJ2-1; no reliable D call. The CDR3 contains 13 residues. V lost 3 bases and J 6 bases, leaving 9 bases between the germline ends. Germline values: CDR1 LNHDA, CDR2 SQIVND (reference sequence). CDR3 DNA: TGTGCCAGTAGTATTGTATCCGGCAATGAGCAGTTCTTC. Residues: CASSIVSGNEQFF.

The table lists this clone with a count of one. The germline gene is not matched at one end of the junction; a read error may be the cause. The chain recombines TRBV7-9 with TRBJ1-5; perhaps TRBD1 as D (5 bases). The CDR3 sequence is 17 residues long. Germline V CDR1 and CDR2: SEHNR, FQNEAQ (reference sequence). CDR3 in amino acids: CSSSLFPPGDGGQPQHF. CDR3 coding DNA: TGTTCCAGCAGCTTATTCCCCCCGGGGGACGGCGGGCAGCCCCAGCATTTT.

This chain joins TRBV25-1 and TRBJ1-1; the D is unclear. This CDR3 region has 14 residues. CDR1 MGHDK and CDR2 SYGVNS come from the germline V gene. V shed 0 bases and J shed 4 bases, with 9 bases lying between them. The CDR3, as DNA: TGTGCCAGCAGTGAATATTCGGAGGGCACTGAAGCTTTCTTT. Protein: CASSEYSEGTEAFF.

The chain uses TRBV7-2 and TRBJ2-5; D not certain. Germline values: CDR1 SGHTA, CDR2 FQGNSA. The CDR3 contains 12 residues. V was pared by 5 bases and J by 0 bases, with 4 bases between. Written as DNA, the CDR3 is TGTGCCAGCAGCCCGTACCAAGAGACCCAGTACTTC. As protein: CASSPYQETQYF.

The rearrangement links TRBV30 to TRBJ1-2; 7 bases agree with TRBD1. Per germline, CDR1 GTSNPN and CDR2 SVGIG (reference sequence). With V trimmed by 8 bases and J by 4 bases, 7 bases remained unmatched. There are 12 residues in the CDR3. The CDR3 DNA sequence: TGTGCCGGACGCGACAGGGTCTATGGCTACACCTTC. It encodes CAGRDRVYGYTF. Looking up the rest from reference TRBV30 and TRBJ1-2 gives the full variable domain: SQTIHQWPATLVQPVGSPLSLECTVEGTSNPNLYWYRQAAGRGLQLLFYSVGIGQISSEVPQNLSASRPQDRQFILSSKKLLLSDSGFYLCAGRDRVYGYTFGSGTRLTVV.

This chain links TRBV5-6 with TRBJ2-7; 11 bases agree with TRBD1. CDR3 length: 15 residues. The J segment lost 4 bases and the V segment lost 3 bases, leaving 6 bases of the junction unmatched. Germline V lookup: CDR1 SGHDT, CDR2 YYEEEE. The CDR3 protein is CASSYRDRGNYEQYF. The CDR3 DNA sequence: TGTGCCAGCAGCTACCGGGACAGGGGGAATTACGAGCAGTACTTC. Looking up the rest from reference TRBV5-6 and TRBJ2-7 gives the full variable domain: DAGVTQSPTHLIKTRGQQVTLRCSPKSGHDTVSWYQQALGQGPQFIFQYYEEEERQRGNFPDRFSGHQFPNYSSELNVNALLLGDSALYLCASSYRDRGNYEQYFGPGTRLTVT.

The chain joins TRBV6-5 to TRBJ1-4; weak D call: TRBD1 (5 bases). This CDR3 contains 13 residues. V lost 5 bases, J lost 7 bases, and 11 bases lay in between. Per germline, CDR1 MNHEY and CDR2 SVGAGI. CDR3: CASSRQRREKLFF. The CDR3 DNA sequence: TGTGCCAGCAGTAGACAGAGACGTGAAAAACTGTTTTTT.

The V gene is TRBV7-6, the J gene TRBJ2-7, with D possibly TRBD2 on 5 matching bases. Germline V gene data show CDR1 as SGHVS and CDR2 as FNYEAQ. The V end was cut by 0 bases, the J end by 1 base, with 7 bases between. This CDR3 has 14 amino acids. CDR3 residues: CASSLASVSYEQYF. Here the CDR3 DNA reads TGTGCCAGCAGCTTAGCTAGCGTATCCTACGAGCAGTACTTC.

This sequence joins TRBV6-6 and TRBJ1-1; weak D call: TRBD1 (5 bases). Germline assignment: CDR1 MNHNY and CDR2 SVGAGI (reference sequence). The CDR3 covers 13 residues. The V and J ends lost 6 bases and 10 bases respectively, with 18 bases between them. CDR3 loop: CASRDLSGVGAFF. DNA for the CDR3: TGTGCCAGCAGAGATTTATCGGGGGTTGGAGCTTTCTTT.

A single count supports this clone. CDR3 sequence: CAWSVGQGIYEQYF. DNA of the CDR3: TGTGCCTGGAGTGTTGGTCAGGGGATATACGAGCAGTACTTC. The chain combines TRBV30 with TRBJ2-7, with D possibly matching TRBD1 (6 bases). The ends were cut back, 0 bases at V and 4 bases at J, with 13 bases in the middle. The CDR3 is 14 amino acids. Germline lookup yields CDR1 GTSNPN and CDR2 SVGIG (reference sequence).

The chain recombines TRBV29-1 with TRBJ2-3, with D unclear. Germline CDR1 SQVTM, CDR2 ANQGSEA. CDR3 length: 14 amino acids. V lost 6 bases and J lost 0, with 13 bases in between. The CDR3, as DNA: TGCAGCGTGGCCGTCCTGCAGAGCACAGATACGCAGTATTTT. Its protein is CSVAVLQSTDTQYF.

This clone has a single count. The chain links TRBV7-9 to TRBJ1-2, with 12 positions matching TRBD1. The CDR3 loop spans 15 amino acids. Trimming cost V 6 bases and J 7 bases; bases outside gene matches: 9. The germline V gene has CDR1 SEHNR and CDR2 FQNEAQ (reference sequence). CDR3 residues: CASRGTGGFSSGYTF. The CDR3 DNA reads as TGTGCCAGCAGGGGGACAGGGGGCTTTTCGAGTGGCTACACCTTC.

The chain is built from TRBV5-5 and TRBJ2-5; no clear D gene. Germline CDR1 is SGHKS and CDR2 is YYEKEE (reference sequence). The CDR3 sequence is 13 residues long. The V end was cut by 0 bases, the J end by 1 base, with 4 bases between. CDR3: CASSLAFQETQYF. In nucleotides, the CDR3 is TGTGCCAGCAGCTTGGCCTTCCAAGAGACCCAGTACTTC.

This clone was observed a few times. V is TRBV6-5 and J is TRBJ2-5; 8 positions agree with TRBD2. Germline CDR1 and CDR2: MNHEY and SVGAGI. Germline trimming cut 5 bases from V and 0 bases from J; bases unmatched to any gene: 5. This CDR3 spans 15 amino acids. The CDR3 spells CASSRISGDQETQYF. For the CDR3, the DNA is TGTGCCAGCAGTCGCATTAGCGGGGACCAAGAGACCCAGTACTTC.

This clone came up once. V usage is TRBV4-2 and J usage is TRBJ2-2, with TRBD2 as a possible D gene (6 bases). CDR3 length: 14 residues. Germline lookup yields CDR1 LGHNA and CDR2 YNFKEQ. Trimming removed 0 bases at V and 8 bases at J, with 10 bases between. In DNA, the CDR3 is TGTGCCAGCAGCCAAGACGGGACTGTGGGGGAGCTGTTTTTT. Encoded protein: CASSQDGTVGELFF.